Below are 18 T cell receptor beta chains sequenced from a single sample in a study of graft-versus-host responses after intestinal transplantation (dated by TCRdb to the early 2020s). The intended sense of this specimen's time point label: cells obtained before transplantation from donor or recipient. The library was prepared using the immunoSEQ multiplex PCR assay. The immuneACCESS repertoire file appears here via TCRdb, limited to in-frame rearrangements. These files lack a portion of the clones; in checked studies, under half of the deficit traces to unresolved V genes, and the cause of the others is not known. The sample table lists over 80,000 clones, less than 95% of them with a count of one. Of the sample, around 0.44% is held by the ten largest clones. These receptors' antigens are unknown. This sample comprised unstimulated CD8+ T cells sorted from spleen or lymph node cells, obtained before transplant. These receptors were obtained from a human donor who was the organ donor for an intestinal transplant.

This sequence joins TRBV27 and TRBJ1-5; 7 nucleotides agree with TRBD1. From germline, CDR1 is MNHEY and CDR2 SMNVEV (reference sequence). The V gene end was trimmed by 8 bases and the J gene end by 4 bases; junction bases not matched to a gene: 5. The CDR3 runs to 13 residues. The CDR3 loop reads CASRQGFNQPQHF. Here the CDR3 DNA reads TGTGCCAGCCGACAGGGTTTTAATCAGCCCCAGCATTTT.

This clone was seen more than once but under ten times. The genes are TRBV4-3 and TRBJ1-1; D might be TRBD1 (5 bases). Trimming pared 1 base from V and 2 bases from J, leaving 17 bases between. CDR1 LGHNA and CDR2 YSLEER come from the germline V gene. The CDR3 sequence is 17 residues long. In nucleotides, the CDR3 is TGCGCCAGCAGCCAAGGAACAATTCAGGGTTTTAACACTGAAGCTTTCTTT. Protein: CASSQGTIQGFNTEAFF.

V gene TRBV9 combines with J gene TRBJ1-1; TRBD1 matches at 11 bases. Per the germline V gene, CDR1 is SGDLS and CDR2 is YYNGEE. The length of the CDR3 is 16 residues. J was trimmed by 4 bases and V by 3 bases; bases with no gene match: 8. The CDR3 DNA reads TGTGCCAGCAGCGGACCGGGACAGGGGGGTGTCACTGAAGCTTTCTTT. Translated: CASSGPGQGGVTEAFF.

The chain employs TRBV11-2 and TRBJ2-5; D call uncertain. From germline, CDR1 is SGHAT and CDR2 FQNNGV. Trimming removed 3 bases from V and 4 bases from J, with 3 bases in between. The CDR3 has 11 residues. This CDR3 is CASSFGETQYF. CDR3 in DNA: TGTGCCAGCAGCTTCGGAGAGACCCAGTACTTC.

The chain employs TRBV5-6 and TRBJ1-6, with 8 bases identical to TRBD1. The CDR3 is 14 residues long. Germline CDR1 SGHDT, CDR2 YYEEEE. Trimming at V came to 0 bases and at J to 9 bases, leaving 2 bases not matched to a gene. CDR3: CASSLGTGSSPLHF. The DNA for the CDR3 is TGTGCCAGCAGCTTGGGGACAGGGAGTTCACCCCTCCACTTT. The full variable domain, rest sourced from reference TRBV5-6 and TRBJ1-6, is DAGVTQSPTHLIKTRGQQVTLRCSPKSGHDTVSWYQQALGQGPQFIFQYYEEEERQRGNFPDRFSGHQFPNYSSELNVNALLLGDSALYLCASSLGTGSSPLHFGNGTRLTVT.

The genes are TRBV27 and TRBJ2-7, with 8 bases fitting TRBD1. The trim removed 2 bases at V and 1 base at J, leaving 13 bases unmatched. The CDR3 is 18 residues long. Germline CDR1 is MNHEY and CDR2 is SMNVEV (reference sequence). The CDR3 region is CASSLSGQGPIGSYEQYF. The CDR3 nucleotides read TGTGCCAGCAGTTTAAGTGGACAGGGTCCGATCGGGTCCTACGAGCAGTACTTC.

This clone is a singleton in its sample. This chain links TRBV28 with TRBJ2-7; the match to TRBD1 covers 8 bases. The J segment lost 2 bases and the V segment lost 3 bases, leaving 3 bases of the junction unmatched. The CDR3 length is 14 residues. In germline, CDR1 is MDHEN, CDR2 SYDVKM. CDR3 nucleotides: TGTGCCAGCAGTTTTCGGGACAGGCCCTACGAGCAGTACTTC. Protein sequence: CASSFRDRPYEQYF.

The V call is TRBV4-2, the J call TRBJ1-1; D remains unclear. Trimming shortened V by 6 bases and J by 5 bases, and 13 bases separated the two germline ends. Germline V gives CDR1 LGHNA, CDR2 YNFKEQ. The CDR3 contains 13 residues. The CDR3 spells CASSSGGYTEAFF. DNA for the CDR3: TGTGCCAGCAGTTCGGGAGGGTATACTGAAGCTTTCTTT.

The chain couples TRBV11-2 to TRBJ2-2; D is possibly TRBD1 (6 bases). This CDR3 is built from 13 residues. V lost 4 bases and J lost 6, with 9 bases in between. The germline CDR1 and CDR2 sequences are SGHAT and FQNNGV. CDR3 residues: CASSWGPAGELFF. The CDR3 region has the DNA TGTGCCAGCAGCTGGGGGCCGGCCGGGGAGCTGTTTTTT.

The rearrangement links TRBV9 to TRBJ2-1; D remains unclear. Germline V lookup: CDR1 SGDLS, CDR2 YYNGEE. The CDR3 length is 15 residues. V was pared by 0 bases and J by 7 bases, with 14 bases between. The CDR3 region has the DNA TGTGCCAGCAGCGTAGGTTCCGGGTTTGGGAATGAGCAGTTCTTC. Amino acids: CASSVGSGFGNEQFF.

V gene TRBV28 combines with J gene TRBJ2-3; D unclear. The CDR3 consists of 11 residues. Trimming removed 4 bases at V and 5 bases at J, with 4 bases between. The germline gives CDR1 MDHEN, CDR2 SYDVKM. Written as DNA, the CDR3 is TGTGCCAGCAGTTACGGAGATACGCAGTATTTT. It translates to CASSYGDTQYF.

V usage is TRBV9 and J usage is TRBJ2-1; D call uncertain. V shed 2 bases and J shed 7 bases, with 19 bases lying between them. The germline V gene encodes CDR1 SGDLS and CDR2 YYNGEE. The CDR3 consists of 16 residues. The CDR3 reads CASSVFLGLGINEQFF. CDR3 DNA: TGTGCCAGCAGCGTCTTCCTAGGCCTAGGCATTAATGAGCAGTTCTTC. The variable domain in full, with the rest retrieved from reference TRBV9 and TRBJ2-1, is DSGVTQTPKHLITATGQRVTLRCSPRSGDLSVYWYQQSLDQGLQFLIQYYNGEERAKGNILERFSAQQFPDLHSELNLSSLELGDSALYFCASSVFLGLGINEQFFGPGTRLTVL.

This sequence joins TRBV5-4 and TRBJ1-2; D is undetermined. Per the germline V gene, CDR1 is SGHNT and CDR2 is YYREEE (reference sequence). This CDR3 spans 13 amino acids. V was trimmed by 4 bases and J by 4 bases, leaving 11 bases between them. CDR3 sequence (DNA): TGTGCCAGCAGCCTTGAGGTTAGCTATGGCTACACCTTC. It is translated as CASSLEVSYGYTF. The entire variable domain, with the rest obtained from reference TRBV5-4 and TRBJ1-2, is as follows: ETGVTQSPTHLIKTRGQQVTLRCSSQSGHNTVSWYQQALGQGPQFIFQYYREEENGRGNFPPRFSGLQFPNYSSELNVNALELDDSALYLCASSLEVSYGYTFGSGTRLTVV.

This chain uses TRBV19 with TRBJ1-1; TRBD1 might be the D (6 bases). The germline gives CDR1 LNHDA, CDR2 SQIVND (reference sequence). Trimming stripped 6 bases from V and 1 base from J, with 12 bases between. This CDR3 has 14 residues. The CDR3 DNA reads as TGTGCCAGTAGCAGACAGGTTGCGAACACTGAAGCTTTCTTT. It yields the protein CASSRQVANTEAFF. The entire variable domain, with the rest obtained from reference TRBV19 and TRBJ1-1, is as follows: DGGITQSPKYLFRKEGQNVTLSCEQNLNHDAMYWYRQDPGQGLRLIYYSQIVNDFQKGDIAEGYSVSREKKESFPLTVTSAQKNPTAFYLCASSRQVANTEAFFGQGTRLTVV.

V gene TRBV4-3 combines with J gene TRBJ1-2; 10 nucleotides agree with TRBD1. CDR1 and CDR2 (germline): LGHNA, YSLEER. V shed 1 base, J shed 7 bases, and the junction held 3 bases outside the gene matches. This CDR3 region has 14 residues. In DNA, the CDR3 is TGCGCCAGCAGCCAAGCCGGGACAGGGGTTGGCTACACCTTC. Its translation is CASSQAGTGVGYTF.

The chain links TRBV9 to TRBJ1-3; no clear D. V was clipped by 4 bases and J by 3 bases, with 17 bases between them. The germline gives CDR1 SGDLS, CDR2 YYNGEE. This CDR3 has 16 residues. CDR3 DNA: TGTGCCAGCAGCCTTACCATGGGCCATTATGGAAACACCATATATTTT. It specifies CASSLTMGHYGNTIYF.

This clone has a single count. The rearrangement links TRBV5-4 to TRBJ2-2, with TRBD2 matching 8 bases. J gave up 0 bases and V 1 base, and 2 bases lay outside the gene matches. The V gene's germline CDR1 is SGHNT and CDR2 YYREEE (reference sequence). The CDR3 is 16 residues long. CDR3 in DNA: TGTGCCAGCAGCTTGCCGGGGGGGTCGAACACCGGGGAGCTGTTTTTT. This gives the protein CASSLPGGSNTGELFF.

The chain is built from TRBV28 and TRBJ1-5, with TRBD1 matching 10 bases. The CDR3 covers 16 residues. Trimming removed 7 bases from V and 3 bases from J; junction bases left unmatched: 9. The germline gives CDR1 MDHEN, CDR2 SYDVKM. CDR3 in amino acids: CASTKTGTGVNQPQHF. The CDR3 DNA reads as TGTGCCAGCACCAAAACCGGGACAGGGGTCAATCAGCCCCAGCATTTT.